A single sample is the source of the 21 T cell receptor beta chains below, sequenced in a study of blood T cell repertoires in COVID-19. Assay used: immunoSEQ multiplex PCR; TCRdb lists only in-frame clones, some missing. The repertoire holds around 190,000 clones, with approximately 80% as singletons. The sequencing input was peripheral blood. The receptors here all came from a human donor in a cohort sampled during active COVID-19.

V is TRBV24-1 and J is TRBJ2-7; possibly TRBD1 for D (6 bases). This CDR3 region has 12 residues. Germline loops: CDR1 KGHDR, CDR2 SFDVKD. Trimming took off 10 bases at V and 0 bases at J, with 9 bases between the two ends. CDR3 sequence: CATADSSYEQYF. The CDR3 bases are TGTGCCACAGCGGACAGCTCCTACGAGCAGTACTTC.

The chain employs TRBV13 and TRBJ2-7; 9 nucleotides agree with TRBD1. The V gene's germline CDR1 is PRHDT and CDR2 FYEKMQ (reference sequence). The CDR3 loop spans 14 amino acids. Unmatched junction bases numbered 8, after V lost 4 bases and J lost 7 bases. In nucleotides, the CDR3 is TGTGCCAGCAGCTCGGACAGGGGTTCGGGGGAGCAGTACTTC. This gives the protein CASSSDRGSGEQYF.

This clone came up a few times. DNA of the CDR3: TGTGCCAGCGTGCAGCAGGGCACTGAAGCTTTCTTT. It codes for CASVQQGTEAFF. The chain has TRBV7-9 and TRBJ1-1; D possibly corresponds to TRBD1 (5 bases). The germline V and J ends were trimmed by 8 bases and 4 bases, with 11 bases remaining between them. Per the germline V gene, CDR1 is SEHNR and CDR2 is FQNEAQ (reference sequence). The CDR3 is 12 residues long.

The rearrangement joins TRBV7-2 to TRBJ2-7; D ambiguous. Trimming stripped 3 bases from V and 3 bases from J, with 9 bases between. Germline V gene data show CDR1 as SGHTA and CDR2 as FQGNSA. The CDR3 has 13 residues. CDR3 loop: CASSLERSYEQYF. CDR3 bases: TGTGCCAGCAGCTTGGAGCGCAGCTACGAGCAGTACTTC.

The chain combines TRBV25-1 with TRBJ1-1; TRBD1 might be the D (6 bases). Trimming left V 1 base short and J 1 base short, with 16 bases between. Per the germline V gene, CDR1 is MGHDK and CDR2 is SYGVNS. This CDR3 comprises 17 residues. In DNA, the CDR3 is TGTGCCAGCAGTGAATGGGGGCTCCGAGGGCCGAACACTGAAGCTTTCTTT. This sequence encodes CASSEWGLRGPNTEAFF. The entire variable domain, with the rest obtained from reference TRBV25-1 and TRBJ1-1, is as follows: EADIYQTPRYLVIGTGKKITLECSQTMGHDKMYWYQQDPGMELHLIHYSYGVNSTEKGDLSSESTVSRIRTEHFPLTLESARPSHTSQYLCASSEWGLRGPNTEAFFGQGTRLTVV.

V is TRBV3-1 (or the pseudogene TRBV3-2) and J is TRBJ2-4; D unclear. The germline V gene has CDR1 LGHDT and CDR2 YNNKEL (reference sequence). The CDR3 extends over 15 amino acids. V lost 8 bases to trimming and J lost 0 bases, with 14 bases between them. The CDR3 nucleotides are TGTGCCAGCGGGCCTAATATGCAAGCCAAAAACATTCAGTACTTC. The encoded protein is CASGPNMQAKNIQYF.

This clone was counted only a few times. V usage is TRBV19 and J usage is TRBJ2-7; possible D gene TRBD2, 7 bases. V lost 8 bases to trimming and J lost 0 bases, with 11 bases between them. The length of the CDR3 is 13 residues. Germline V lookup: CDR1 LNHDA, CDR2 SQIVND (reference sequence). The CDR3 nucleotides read TGTGCCAGTGGGAGGGGGAGCTCCTACGAGCAGTACTTC. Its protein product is CASGRGSSYEQYF.

This CDR3 is CASSLANHGGEAFF. The CDR3 nucleotides are TGTGCCAGCAGCTTGGCCAACCACGGTGGTGAAGCTTTCTTT. V gene TRBV5-4 combines with J gene TRBJ1-1; D not resolved. Germline CDR1 and CDR2: SGHNT and YYREEE (reference sequence). V lost 0 bases to trimming and J lost 7 bases, with 13 bases between them. The CDR3 extends over 14 amino acids.

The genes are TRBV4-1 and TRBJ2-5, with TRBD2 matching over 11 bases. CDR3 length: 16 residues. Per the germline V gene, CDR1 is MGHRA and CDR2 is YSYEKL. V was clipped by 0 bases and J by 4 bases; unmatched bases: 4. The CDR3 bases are TGCGCCAGCAGCCAAGATCCCCTAGCGGGAGGAGAGACCCAGTACTTC. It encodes CASSQDPLAGGETQYF.

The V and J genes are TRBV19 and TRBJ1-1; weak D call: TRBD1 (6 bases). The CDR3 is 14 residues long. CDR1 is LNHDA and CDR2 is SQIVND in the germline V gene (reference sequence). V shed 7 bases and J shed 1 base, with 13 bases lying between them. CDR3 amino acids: CASTGTTGNTEAFF. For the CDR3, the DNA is TGTGCCAGTACCGGGACAACAGGGAACACTGAAGCTTTCTTT. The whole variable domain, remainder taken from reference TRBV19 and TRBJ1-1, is DGGITQSPKYLFRKEGQNVTLSCEQNLNHDAMYWYRQDPGQGLRLIYYSQIVNDFQKGDIAEGYSVSREKKESFPLTVTSAQKNPTAFYLCASTGTTGNTEAFFGQGTRLTVV.

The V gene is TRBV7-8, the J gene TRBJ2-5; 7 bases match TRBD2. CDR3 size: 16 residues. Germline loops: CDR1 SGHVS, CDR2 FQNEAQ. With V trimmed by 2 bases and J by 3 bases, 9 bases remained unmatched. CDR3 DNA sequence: TGTGCCAGCAGCTTAATGGCGGGAGTACCAAAAGAGACCCAGTACTTC. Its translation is CASSLMAGVPKETQYF.

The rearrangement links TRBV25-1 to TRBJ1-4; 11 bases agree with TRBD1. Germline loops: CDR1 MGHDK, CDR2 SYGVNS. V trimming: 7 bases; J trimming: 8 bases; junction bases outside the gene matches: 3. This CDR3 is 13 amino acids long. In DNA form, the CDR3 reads TGTGCCAGCACGGGACAGGGGGGAGAAAAACTGTTTTTT. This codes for CASTGQGGEKLFF.

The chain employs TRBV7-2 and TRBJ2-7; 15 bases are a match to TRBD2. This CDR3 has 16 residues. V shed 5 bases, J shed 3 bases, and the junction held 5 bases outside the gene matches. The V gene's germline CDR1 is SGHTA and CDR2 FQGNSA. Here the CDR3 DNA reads TGTGCCAGCAGCGTCGGGACTAGCGGGGGGTACTACGAGCAGTACTTC. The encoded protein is CASSVGTSGGYYEQYF.

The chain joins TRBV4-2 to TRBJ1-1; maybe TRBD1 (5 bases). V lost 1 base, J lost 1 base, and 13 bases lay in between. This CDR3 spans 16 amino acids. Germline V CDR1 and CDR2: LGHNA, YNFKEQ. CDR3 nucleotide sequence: TGTGCCAGCAGCCAAGGGGGGGTTAGGGGGAACACTGAAGCTTTCTTT. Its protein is CASSQGGVRGNTEAFF.

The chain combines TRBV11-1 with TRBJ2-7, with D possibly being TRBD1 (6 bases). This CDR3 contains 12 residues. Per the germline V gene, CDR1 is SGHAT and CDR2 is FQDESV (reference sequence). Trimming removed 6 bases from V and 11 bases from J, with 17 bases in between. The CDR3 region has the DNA TGTGCCAGCAGTTCCAACCGGGACAAGGAGTACTTC. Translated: CASSSNRDKEYF.

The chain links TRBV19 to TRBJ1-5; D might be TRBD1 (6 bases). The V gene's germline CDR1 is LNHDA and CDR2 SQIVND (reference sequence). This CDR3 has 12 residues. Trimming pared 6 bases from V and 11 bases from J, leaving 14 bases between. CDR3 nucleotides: TGTGCCAGTAGGATTCATCAGGGGACCCAGCATTTT. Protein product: CASRIHQGTQHF.

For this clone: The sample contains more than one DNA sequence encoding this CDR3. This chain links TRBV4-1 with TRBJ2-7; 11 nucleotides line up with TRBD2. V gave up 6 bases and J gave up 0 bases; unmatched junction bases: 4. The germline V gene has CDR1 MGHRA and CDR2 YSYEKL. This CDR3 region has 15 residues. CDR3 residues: CASSSGTSGSYEQYF. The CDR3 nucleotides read TGCGCCAGCAGTTCGGGGACTAGCGGCTCCTACGAGCAGTACTTC.

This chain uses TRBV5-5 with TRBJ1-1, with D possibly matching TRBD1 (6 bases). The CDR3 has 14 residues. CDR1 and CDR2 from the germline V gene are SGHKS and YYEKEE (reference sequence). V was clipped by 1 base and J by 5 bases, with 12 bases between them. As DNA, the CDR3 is TGTGCCAGCAGCTTGCTTACAGGGAAGACTGAAGCTTTCTTT. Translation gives CASSLLTGKTEAFF.

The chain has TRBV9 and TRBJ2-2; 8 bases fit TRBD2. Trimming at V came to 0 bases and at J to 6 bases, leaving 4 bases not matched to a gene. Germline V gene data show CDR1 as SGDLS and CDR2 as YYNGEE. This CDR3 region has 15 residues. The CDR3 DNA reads TGTGCCAGCAGCGTAGGGGGACTAGATTCCGGGGAGCTGTTTTTT. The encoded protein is CASSVGGLDSGELFF.

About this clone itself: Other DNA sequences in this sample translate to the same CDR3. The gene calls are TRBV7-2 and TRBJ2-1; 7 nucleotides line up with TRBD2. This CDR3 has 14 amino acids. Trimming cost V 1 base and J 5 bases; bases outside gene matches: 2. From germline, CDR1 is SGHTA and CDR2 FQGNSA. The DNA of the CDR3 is TGTGCCAGCAGCTTAGTGGGGGGGGACAATGAGCAGTTCTTC. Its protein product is CASSLVGGDNEQFF.

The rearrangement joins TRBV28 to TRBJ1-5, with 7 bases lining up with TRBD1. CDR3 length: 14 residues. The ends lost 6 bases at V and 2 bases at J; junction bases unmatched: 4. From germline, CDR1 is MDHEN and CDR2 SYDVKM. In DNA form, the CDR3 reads TGTGCCAGCAGATGGGGGACAGGCAATCAGCCCCAGCATTTT. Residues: CASRWGTGNQPQHF.